The sequence of this TCR beta chain was determined in a study of T cell repertoires in cytomegalovirus infection. Trimming removed 5 bases from V and 5 bases from J; junction bases left unmatched: 5. Germline V gene lookup returns CDR1 SGHTA and CDR2 FQGNSA. CDR3 size: 16 residues. In this sample, this clonotype turned up a few times. TCRdb analysed the reads with MiXCR anew, one entry per CDR3 protein. The table shows 150,000 to 200,000 distinct CDR3 sequences, with roughly 27% occurring only once. The origin of this receptor is a human donor in good health (CMV status not recorded). Some clones in this sample may be carry-over from other donors' samples. This chain connects TRBV7-2 to TRBJ2-2; TRBD2 matches at 13 bases. Sequenced material: PBMCs. The CDR3 nucleotides read TGTGCCAGCAGCGTAACTAGCGGGGGGGGAACCGGGGAGCTGTTTTTT. It codes for CASSVTSGGGTGELFF.